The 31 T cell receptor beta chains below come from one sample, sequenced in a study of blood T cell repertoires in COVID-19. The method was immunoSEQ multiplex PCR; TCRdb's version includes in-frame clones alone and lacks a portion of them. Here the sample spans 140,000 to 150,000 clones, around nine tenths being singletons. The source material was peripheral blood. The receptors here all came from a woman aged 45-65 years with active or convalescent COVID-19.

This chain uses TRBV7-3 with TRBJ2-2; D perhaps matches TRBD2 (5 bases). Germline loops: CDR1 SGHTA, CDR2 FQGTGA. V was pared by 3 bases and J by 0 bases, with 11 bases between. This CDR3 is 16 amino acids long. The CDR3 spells CASSFMGAANTGELFF. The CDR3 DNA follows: TGTGCCAGCAGCTTTATGGGAGCTGCGAACACCGGGGAGCTGTTTTTT.

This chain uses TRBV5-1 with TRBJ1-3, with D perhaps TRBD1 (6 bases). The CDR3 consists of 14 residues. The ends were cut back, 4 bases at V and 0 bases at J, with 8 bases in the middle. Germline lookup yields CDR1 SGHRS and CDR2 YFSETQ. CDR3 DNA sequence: TGCGCCAGCAGCCCACAGGGCTCTGGAAACACCATATATTTT. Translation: CASSPQGSGNTIYF.

CDR3 bases: TGCAGTGCTAACAGGAACACTGAAGCTTTCTTT. Residues: CSANRNTEAFF. This chain links TRBV20-1 with TRBJ1-1; the D is unclear. V was cut by 4 bases and J by 1 base, with 4 bases left in between. CDR1 DFQATT and CDR2 SNEGSKA come from the germline V gene (reference sequence). The CDR3 is 11 amino acids.

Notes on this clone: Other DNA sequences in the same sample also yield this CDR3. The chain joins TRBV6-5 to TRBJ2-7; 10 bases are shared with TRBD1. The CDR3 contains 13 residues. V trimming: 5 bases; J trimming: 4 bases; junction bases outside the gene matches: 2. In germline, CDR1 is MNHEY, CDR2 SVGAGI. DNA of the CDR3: TGTGCCAGCAGTCGGGACAGGGGATACGAGCAGTACTTC. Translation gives CASSRDRGYEQYF.

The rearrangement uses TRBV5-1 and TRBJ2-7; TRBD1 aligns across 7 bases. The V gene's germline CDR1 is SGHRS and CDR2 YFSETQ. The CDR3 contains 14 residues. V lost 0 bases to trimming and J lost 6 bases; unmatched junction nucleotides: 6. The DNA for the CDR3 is TGCGCCAGCAGCTTGGGCACAGGGGTAGGCGAGCAGTACTTC. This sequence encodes CASSLGTGVGEQYF.

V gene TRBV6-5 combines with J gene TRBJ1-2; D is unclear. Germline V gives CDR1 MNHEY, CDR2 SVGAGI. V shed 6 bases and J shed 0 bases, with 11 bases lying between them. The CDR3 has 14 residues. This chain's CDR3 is CASRHADSNYGYTF. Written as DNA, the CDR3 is TGTGCCAGCAGACACGCCGACTCTAACTATGGCTACACCTTC.

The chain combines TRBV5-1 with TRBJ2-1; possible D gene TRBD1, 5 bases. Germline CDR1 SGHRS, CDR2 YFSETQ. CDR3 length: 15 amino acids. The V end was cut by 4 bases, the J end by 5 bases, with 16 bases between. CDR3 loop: CASSLRQSLNNEQFF. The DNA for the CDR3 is TGCGCCAGCAGCCTCCGACAGAGTTTAAACAATGAGCAGTTCTTC.

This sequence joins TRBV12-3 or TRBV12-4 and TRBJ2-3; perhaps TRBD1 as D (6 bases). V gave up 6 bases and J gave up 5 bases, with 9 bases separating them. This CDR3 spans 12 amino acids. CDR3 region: CASSPRGDTQYF. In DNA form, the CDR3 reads TGTGCCAGCAGCCCCAGGGGAGATACGCAGTATTTT.

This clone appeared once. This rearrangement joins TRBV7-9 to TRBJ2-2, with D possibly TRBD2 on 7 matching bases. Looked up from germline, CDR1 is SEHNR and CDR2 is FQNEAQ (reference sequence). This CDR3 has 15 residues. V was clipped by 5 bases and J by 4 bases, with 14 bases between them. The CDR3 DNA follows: TGTGCCAGCAGCCCTAGCCGGGGGGCCACCGGGGAGCTGTTTTTT. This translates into CASSPSRGATGELFF.

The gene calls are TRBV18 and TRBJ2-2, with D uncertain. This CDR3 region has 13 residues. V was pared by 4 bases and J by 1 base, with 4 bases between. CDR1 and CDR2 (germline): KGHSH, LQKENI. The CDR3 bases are TGTGCCAGCTCACGGAGGAACACCGGGGAGCTGTTTTTT. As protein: CASSRRNTGELFF.

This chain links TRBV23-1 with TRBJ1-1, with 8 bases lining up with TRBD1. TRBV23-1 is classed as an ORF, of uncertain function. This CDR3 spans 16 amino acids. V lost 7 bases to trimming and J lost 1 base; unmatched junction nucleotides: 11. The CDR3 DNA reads TGCGCCAGCACCCAGGACAGGGTGGAGGAGAACACTGAAGCTTTCTTT. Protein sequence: CASTQDRVEENTEAFF.

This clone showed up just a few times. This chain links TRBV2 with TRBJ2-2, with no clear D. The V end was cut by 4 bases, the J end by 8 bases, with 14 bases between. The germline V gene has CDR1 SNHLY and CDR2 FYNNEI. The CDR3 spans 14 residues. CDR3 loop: CASSVTSLGGELFF. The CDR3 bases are TGTGCCAGCAGTGTGACTTCCCTCGGGGGGGAGCTGTTTTTT.

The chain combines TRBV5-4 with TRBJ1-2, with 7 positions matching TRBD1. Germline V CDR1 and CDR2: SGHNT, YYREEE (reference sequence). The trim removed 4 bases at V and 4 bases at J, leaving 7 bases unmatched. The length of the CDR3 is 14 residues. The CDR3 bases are TGTGCCAGCAGCCCCGGGACAGACTCCTATGGCTACACCTTC. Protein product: CASSPGTDSYGYTF.

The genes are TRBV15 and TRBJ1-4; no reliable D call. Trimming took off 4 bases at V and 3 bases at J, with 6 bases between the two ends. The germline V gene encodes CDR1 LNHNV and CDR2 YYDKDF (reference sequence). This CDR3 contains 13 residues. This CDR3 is CATSISANEKLFF. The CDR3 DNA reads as TGTGCCACCAGCATATCAGCTAATGAAAAACTGTTTTTT.

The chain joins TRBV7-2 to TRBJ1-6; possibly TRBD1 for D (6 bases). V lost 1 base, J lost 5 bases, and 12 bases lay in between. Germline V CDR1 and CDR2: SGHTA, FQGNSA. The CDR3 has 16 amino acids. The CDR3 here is CASSLDRVMNNSPLHF. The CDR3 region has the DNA TGTGCCAGCAGCTTAGACAGGGTGATGAATAATTCACCCCTCCACTTT.

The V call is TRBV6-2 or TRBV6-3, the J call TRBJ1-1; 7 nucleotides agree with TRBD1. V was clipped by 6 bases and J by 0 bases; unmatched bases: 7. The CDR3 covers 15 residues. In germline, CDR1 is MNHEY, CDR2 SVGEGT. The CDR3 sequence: CASSYRGQLNTEAFF. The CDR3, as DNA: TGTGCCAGCAGCTATAGGGGACAGCTGAACACTGAAGCTTTCTTT.

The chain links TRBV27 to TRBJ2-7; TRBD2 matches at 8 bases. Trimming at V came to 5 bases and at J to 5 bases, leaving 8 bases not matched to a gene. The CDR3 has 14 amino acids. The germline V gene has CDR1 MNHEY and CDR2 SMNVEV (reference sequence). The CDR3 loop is CASSQTSAQNEQYF. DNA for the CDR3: TGTGCCAGCAGTCAGACTAGCGCTCAGAACGAGCAGTACTTC.

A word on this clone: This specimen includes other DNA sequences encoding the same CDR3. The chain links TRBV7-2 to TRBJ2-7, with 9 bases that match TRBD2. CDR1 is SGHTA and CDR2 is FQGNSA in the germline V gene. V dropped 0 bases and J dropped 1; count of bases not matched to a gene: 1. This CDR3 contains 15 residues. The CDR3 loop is CASSLATSGSYEQYF. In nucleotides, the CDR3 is TGTGCCAGCAGCTTAGCGACTAGCGGATCCTACGAGCAGTACTTC.

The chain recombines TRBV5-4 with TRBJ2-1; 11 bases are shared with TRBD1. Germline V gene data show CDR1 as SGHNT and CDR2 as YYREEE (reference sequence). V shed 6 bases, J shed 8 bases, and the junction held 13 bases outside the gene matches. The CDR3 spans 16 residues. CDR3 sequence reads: CASTAGPGTGGDEQFF. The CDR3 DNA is TGTGCCAGCACCGCAGGCCCCGGGACAGGGGGGGATGAGCAGTTCTTC.

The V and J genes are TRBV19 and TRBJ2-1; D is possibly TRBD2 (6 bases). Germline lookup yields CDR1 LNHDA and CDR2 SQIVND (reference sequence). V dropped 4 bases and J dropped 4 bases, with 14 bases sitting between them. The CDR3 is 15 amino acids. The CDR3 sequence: CASSSSGTLYNEQFF. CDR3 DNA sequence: TGTGCCAGTAGTAGTTCCGGGACTTTATACAATGAGCAGTTCTTC.

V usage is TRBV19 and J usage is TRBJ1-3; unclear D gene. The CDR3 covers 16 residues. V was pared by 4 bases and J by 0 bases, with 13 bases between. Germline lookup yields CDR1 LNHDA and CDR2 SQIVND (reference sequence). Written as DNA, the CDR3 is TGTGCCAGTAGTACCCTCCTTGGCCTCTCTGGAAACACCATATATTTT. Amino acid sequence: CASSTLLGLSGNTIYF.

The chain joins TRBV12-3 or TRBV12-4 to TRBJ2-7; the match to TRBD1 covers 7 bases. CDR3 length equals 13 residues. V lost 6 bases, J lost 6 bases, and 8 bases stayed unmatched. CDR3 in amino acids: CASRADRLGEQYF. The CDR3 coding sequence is TGTGCCAGCAGGGCGGACAGGCTTGGCGAGCAGTACTTC.

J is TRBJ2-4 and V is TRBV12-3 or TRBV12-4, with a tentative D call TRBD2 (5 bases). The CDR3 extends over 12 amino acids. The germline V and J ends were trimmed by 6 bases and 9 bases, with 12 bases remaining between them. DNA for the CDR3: TGTGCCAGCAGGACTACAGTCGGCATTCAGTACTTC. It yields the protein CASRTTVGIQYF.

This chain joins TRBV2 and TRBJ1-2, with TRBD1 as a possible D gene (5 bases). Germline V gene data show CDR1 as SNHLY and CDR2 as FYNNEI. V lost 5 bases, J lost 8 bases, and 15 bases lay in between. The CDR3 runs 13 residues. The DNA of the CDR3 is TGTGCCAGCAGTAGCCCTACAGGTCGCGGCTACACCTTC. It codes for CASSSPTGRGYTF.

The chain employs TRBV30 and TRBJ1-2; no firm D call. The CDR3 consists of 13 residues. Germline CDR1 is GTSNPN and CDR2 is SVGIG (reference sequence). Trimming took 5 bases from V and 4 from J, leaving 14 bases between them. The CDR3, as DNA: TGTGCCTGGGTCCGACACGACCTCTATGGCTACACCTTC. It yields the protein CAWVRHDLYGYTF.

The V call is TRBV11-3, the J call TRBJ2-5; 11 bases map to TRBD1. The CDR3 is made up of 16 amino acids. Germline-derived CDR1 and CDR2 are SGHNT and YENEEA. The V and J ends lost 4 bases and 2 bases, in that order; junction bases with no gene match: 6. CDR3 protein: CASSSRTGGYQETQYF. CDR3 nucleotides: TGTGCCAGCAGCTCGAGGACAGGGGGCTATCAAGAGACCCAGTACTTC.

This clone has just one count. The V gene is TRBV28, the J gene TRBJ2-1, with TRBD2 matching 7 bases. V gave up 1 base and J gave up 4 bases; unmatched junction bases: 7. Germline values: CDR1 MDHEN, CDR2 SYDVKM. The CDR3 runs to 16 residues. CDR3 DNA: TGTGCCAGCAGTTTATTGGCGGGAGTGAGTTACAATGAGCAGTTCTTC. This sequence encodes CASSLLAGVSYNEQFF.

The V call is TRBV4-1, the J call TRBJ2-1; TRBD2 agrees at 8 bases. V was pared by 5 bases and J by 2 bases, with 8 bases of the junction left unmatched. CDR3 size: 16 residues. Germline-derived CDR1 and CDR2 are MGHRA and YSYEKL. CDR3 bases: TGCGCCAGCAGCGCCGGACTAGCTCCCCCCTACAATGAGCAGTTCTTC. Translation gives CASSAGLAPPYNEQFF.

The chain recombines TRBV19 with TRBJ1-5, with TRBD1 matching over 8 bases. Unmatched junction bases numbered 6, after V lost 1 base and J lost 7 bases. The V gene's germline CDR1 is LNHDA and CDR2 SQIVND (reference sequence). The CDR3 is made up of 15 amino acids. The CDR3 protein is CASSIGQGAGQPQHF. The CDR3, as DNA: TGTGCCAGTAGTATAGGTCAGGGGGCAGGGCAGCCCCAGCATTTT.

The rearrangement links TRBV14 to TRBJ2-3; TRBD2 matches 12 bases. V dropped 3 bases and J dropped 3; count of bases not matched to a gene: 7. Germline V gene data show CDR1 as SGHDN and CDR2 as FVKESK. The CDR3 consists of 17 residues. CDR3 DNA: TGTGCCAGCAGCCACCGACTAGCGGGAGAAGTAACAGATACGCAGTATTTT. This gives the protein CASSHRLAGEVTDTQYF.

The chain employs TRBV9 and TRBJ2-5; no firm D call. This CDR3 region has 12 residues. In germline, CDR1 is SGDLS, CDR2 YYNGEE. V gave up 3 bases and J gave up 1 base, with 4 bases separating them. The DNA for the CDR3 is TGTGCCAGCAGCGCTTCCCAAGAGACCCAGTACTTC. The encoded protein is CASSASQETQYF.